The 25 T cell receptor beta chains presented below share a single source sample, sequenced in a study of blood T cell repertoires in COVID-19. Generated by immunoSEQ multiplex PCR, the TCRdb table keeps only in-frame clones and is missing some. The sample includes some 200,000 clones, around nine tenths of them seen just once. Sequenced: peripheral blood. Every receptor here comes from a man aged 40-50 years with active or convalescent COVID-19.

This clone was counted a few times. Here the CDR3 DNA reads TGTGCCAGCAGCCTCGGTAGTCCCTCCTACAATGAGCAGTTCTTC. It specifies CASSLGSPSYNEQFF. V and J are TRBV6-6 and TRBJ2-1; D unclear. The CDR3 runs 15 residues. With 6 bases removed from V and 0 bases from J, the gap between germline ends came to 12 bases. Germline V gene lookup returns CDR1 MNHNY and CDR2 SVGAGI (reference sequence).

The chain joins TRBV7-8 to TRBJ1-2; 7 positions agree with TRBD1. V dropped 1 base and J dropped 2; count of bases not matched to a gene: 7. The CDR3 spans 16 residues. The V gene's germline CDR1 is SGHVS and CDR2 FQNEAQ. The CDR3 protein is CASSLDPAGGNYGYTF. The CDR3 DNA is TGTGCCAGCAGCTTAGACCCGGCAGGGGGGAACTATGGCTACACCTTC.

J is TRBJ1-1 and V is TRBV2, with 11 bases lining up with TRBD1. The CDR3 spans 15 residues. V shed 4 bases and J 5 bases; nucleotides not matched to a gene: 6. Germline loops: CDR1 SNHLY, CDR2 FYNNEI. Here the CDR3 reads CASSVGQGGRTEAFF. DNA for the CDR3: TGTGCCAGCAGTGTGGGACAGGGGGGAAGGACTGAAGCTTTCTTT.

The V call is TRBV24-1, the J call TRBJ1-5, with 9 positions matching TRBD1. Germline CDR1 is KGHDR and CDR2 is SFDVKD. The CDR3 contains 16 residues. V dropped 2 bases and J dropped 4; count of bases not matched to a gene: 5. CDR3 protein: CATSDSGTGPNQPQHF. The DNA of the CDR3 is TGTGCCACCAGTGATTCTGGGACAGGGCCAAATCAGCCCCAGCATTTT.

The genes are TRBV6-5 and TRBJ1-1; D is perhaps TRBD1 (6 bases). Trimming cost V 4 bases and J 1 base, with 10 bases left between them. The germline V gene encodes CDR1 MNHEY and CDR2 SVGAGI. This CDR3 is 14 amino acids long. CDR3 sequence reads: CASSFQGTNTEAFF. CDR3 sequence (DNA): TGTGCCAGCAGTTTTCAGGGGACGAACACTGAAGCTTTCTTT.

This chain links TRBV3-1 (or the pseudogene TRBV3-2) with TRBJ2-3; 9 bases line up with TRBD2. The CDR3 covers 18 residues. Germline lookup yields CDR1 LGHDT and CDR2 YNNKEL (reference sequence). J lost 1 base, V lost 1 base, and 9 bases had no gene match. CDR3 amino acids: CASSQVLRGLAGTDTQYF. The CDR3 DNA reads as TGTGCCAGCAGCCAAGTACTAAGGGGACTAGCTGGCACAGATACGCAGTATTTT.

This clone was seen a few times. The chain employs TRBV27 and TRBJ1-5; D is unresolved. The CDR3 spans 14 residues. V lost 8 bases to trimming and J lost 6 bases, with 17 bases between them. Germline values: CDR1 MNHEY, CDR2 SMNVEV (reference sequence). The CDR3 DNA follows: TGTGCCAGCGGGGATGTGGGAGGCGGTCAGCCCCAGCATTTT. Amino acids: CASGDVGGGQPQHF.

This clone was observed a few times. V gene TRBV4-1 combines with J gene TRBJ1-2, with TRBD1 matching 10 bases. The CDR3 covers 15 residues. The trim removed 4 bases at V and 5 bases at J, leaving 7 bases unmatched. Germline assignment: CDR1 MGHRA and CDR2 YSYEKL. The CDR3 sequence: CASSPRRQGAYGYTF. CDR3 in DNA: TGCGCCAGCAGCCCCAGACGACAGGGGGCGTATGGCTACACCTTC.

DNA for the CDR3: TGTGCCAGCAGTTACGCGCTAGCGGGGGGCCTAGATACGCAGTATTTT. Amino acids: CASSYALAGGLDTQYF. The chain is built from TRBV6-5 and TRBJ2-3; 11 bases map to TRBD2. Germline CDR1 and CDR2: MNHEY and SVGAGI. The CDR3 runs to 16 residues. Trimming at V came to 2 bases and at J to 5 bases, leaving 6 bases not matched to a gene.

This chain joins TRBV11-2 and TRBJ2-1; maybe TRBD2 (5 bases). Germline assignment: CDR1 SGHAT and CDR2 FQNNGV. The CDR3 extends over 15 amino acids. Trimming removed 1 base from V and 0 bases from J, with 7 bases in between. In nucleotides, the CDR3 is TGTGCCAGCAGCTTAGGACGGGGCTCCTACAATGAGCAGTTCTTC. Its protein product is CASSLGRGSYNEQFF.

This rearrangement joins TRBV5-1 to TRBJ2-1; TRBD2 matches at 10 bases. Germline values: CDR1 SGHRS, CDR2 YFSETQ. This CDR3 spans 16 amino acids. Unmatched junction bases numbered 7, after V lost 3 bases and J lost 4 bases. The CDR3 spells CASSSLSGGGYNEQFF. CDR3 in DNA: TGCGCCAGCAGCTCCCTGAGCGGGGGGGGGTACAATGAGCAGTTCTTC.

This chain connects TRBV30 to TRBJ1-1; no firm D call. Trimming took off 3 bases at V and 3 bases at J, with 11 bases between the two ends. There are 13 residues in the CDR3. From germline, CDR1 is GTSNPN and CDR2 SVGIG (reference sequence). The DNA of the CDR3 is TGTGCCTGGAGAGCGTCTGGAGACACTGAAGCTTTCTTT. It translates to CAWRASGDTEAFF.

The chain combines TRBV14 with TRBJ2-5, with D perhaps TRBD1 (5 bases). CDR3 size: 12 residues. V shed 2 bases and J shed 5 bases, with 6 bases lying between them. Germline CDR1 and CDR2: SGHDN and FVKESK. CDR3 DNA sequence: TGTGCCAGCAGCCAACCAGGGGAGACCCAGTACTTC. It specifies CASSQPGETQYF.

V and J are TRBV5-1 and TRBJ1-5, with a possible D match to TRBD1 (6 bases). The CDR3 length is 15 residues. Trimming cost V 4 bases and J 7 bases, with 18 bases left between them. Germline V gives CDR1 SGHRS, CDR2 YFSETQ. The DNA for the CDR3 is TGCGCCAGCAGCGAGGAGGGGGGGCGAGGCCAGCCCCAGCATTTT. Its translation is CASSEEGGRGQPQHF. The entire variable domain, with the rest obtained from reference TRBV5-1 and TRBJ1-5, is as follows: KAGVTQTPRYLIKTRGQQVTLSCSPISGHRSVSWYQQTPGQGLQFLFEYFSETQRNKGNFPGRFSGRQFSNSRSEMNVSTLELGDSALYLCASSEEGGRGQPQHFGDGTRLSIL.

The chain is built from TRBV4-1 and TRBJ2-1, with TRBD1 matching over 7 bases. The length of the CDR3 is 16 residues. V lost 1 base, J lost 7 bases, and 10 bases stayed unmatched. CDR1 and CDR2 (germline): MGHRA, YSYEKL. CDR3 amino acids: CASSQGTGKMGNEQFF. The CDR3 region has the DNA TGCGCCAGCAGCCAAGGGACAGGAAAAATGGGGAATGAGCAGTTCTTC.

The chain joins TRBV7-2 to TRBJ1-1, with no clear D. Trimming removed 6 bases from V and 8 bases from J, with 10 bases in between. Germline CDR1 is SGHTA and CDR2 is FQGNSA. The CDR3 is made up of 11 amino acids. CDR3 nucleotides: TGTGCCAGCAGACGCGGTTCCGAAGCTTTCTTT. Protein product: CASRRGSEAFF.

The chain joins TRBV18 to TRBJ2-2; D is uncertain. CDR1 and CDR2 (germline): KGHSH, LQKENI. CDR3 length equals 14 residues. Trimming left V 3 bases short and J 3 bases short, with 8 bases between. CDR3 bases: TGTGCCAGCTCACCTATTCAGGACACCGGGGAGCTGTTTTTT. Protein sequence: CASSPIQDTGELFF.

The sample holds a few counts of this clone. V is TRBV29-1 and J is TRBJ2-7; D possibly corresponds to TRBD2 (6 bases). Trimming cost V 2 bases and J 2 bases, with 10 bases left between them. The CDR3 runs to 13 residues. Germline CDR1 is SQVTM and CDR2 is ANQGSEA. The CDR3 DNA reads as TGCAGCGTTGAAAGGGACTCCACCTACGAGCAGTACTTC. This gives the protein CSVERDSTYEQYF.

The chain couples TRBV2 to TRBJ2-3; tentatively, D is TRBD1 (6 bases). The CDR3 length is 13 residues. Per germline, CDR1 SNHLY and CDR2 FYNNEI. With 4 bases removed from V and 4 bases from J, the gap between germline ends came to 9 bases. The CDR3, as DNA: TGTGCCAGCAGTGGACAGGAATCAGATACGCAGTATTTT. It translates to CASSGQESDTQYF. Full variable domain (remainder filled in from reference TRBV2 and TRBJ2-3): EPEVTQTPSHQVTQMGQEVILRCVPISNHLYFYWYRQILGQKVEFLVSFYNNEISEKSEIFDDQFSVERPDGSNFTLKIRSTKLEDSAMYFCASSGQESDTQYFGPGTRLTVL.

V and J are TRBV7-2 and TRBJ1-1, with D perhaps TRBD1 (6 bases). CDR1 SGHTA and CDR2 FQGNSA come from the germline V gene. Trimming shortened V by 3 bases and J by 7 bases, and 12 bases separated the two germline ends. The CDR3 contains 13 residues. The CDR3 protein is CASSFHTGSEAFF. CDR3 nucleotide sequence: TGTGCCAGCAGCTTTCACACAGGGAGTGAAGCTTTCTTT.

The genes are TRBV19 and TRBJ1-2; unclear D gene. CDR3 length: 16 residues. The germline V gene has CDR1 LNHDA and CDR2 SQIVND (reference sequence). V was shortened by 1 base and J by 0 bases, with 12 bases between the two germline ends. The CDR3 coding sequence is TGTGCCAGTAGTATAGCCCACACCTCAGCTAACTATGGCTACACCTTC. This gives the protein CASSIAHTSANYGYTF. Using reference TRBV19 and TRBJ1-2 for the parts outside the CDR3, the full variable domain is DGGITQSPKYLFRKEGQNVTLSCEQNLNHDAMYWYRQDPGQGLRLIYYSQIVNDFQKGDIAEGYSVSREKKESFPLTVTSAQKNPTAFYLCASSIAHTSANYGYTFGSGTRLTVV.

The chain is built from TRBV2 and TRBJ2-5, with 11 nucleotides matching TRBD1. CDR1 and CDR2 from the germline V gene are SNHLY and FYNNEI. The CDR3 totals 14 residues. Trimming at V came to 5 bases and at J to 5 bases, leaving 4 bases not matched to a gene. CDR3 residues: CASSWTGGGETQYF. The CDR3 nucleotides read TGTGCCAGCAGTTGGACAGGGGGCGGGGAGACCCAGTACTTC. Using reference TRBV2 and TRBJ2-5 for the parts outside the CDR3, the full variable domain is EPEVTQTPSHQVTQMGQEVILRCVPISNHLYFYWYRQILGQKVEFLVSFYNNEISEKSEIFDDQFSVERPDGSNFTLKIRSTKLEDSAMYFCASSWTGGGETQYFGPGTRLLVL.

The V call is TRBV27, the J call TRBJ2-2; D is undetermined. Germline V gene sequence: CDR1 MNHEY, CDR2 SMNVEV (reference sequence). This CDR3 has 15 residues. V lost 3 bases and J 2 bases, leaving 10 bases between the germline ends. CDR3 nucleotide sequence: TGTGCCAGCAGTTTGTCCAGGAAAAACACCGGGGAGCTGTTTTTT. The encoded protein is CASSLSRKNTGELFF.

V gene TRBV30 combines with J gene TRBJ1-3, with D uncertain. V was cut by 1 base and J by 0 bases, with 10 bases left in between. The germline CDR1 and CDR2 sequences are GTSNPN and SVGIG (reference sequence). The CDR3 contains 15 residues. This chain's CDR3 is CAWSGGVFSGNTIYF. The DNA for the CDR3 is TGTGCCTGGAGTGGGGGAGTCTTCTCTGGAAACACCATATATTTT.

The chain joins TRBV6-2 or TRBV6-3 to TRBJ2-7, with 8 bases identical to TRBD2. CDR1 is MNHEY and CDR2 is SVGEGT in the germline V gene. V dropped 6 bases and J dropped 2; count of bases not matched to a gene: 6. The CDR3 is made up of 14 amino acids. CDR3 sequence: CASSRSGGTYEQYF. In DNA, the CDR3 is TGTGCCAGCAGCCGAAGCGGGGGAACCTACGAGCAGTACTTC.